This TCR beta chain was recorded in a study of OX40 agonist ivuxolimab in advanced cancers. Autoimmune disease history or systemic immunosuppression led to patients being barred. Sequencing used immunoSEQ multiplex PCR; TCRdb keeps in-frame clones, though not all of them. The data hold over 45,000 clones, with roughly 89% observed a single time. Trimming stripped 5 bases from V and 3 bases from J, with 20 bases between. From germline, CDR1 is SGHAT and CDR2 FQNNGV. The CDR3 runs to 17 residues. The TCR originated in an adult with an advanced solid tumor such as melanoma, head and neck, liver or kidney cancer. The sample consisted of CD4+ or CD8+ T cells sorted from blood, taken in a trial of the OX40 agonist ivuxolimab. The chain employs TRBV11-2 and TRBJ2-1; perhaps TRBD1 as D (6 bases). CDR3 amino acids: CASSGGSEPTNYNEQFF. CDR3 DNA sequence: TGTGCCAGCAGCGGGGGCTCCGAACCGACCAACTACAATGAGCAGTTCTTC.